Sequencing of this T cell receptor beta chain was carried out in a study of OX40 agonist ivuxolimab in advanced cancers. As for the study in general: People who had prior anti-PD-1, anti-PD-L1 or anti-CTLA-4 therapy could take part, and approximately 43% had some.

Overall study findings and caveats: CD8+ T cells averaged more expanded clones than CD4+.

Blood sampling took place at baseline, cycle 4 day 1, and cycle 7 day 1. Data came from immunoSEQ multiplex PCR; TCRdb stores just in-frame clones and leaves some out. This table has roughly 50,000 clones, over 80% appearing once. This CDR3 is 12 amino acids long. J was trimmed by 9 bases and V by 3 bases; bases with no gene match: 3. From germline, CDR1 is SEHNR and CDR2 FQNEAQ (reference sequence). Concerning this clone: Its specificity is not known.

V and J are TRBV7-9 and TRBJ2-7; 9 bases line up with TRBD1. This sequence was found in an adult with an advanced solid tumor such as melanoma, head and neck, liver or kidney cancer. This sample comprised CD4+ or CD8+ T cells sorted from blood, obtained in a trial of the OX40 agonist ivuxolimab. The CDR3 loop reads CASSFSDRGQYF. The CDR3 coding sequence is TGTGCCAGCAGCTTCTCGGACAGGGGGCAGTACTTC.